This T cell receptor (beta chain) was profiled in a study of blood T cell repertoires in COVID-19. Whole-study context: Collection of acute and convalescent COVID-19 samples took place in the United States, Italy and Spain. From T cells, B-cell-depleted T cells, or PBMCs came the material, which was cDNA or gDNA.

With respect to this clone: At one end, the junction sequence differs from germline, possibly due to a read error.

Under the authors' procedure: It was from reference gene primer amplification that nucleated cell counts were estimated. Repertoires were generated with immunoSEQ multiplex PCR, while TCRdb's copy carries only in-frame clones and drops some. D and trimming were read from the DNA, whereas the V and J calls and clone size are those reported in that table. This table holds some 150,000 clones, around nine tenths found once. Germline V lookup: CDR1 SSHAT, CDR2 FNYEAQ (reference sequence). This CDR3 spans 15 amino acids. Sequencing input: peripheral blood. This sequence joins TRBV7-7 and TRBJ2-5; 9 positions agree with TRBD1. The sequence was collected from a woman in her 50s with active or convalescent COVID-19. The CDR3 reads CASSISWTGEETQYF. The DNA for the CDR3 is TGTGCTAGCAGCATAAGTTGGACAGGGGAAGAGACCCAGTACTTC.